The entry that follows covers one T cell receptor (beta chain) sequence. CDR3 length equals 15 residues. Trimming removed 1 base at V and 2 bases at J, with 9 bases between. Germline CDR1 SGHTA, CDR2 FQGNSA. The data originate from a study of blood T cells in healthy people across ages. The use of a sample-barcoded 5' primer and a J-beta primer mix characterized a second PCR of about 7 to 12 cycles. Using its own MiXCR run on the 5' RACE reads, TCRdb lists one record per CDR3 protein. This sample has about 780,000 distinct CDR3 sequences; around half occur once, and the top ten carry approximately 18%.

The sample was blood. This chain connects TRBV7-2 to TRBJ1-5; D unclear. The source of this sequence is an elderly man in good health. The CDR3 protein is CASSLETGRNQPQHF. CDR3 in DNA: TGTGCCAGCAGCTTAGAAACGGGCCGCAATCAGCCCCAGCATTTT.